This T cell receptor (beta chain) was documented in a study of tissue T cells after allogeneic stem cell transplantation. The V segment lost 5 bases and the J segment 8 bases; nucleotides outside the gene matches: 15. The germline CDR1 and CDR2 sequences are LNHDA and SQIVND (reference sequence). This CDR3 has 16 residues. This clone was detected a few times. Here immunoSEQ multiplex PCR was the method, and the copy in TCRdb shows in-frame clones only, minus some. The data hold about 1,000 clones, with 35% to 40% observed a single time. The V gene is TRBV19, the J gene TRBJ2-1; 7 bases match TRBD1. The starting material was stomach tissue, obtained at autopsy. This TCR was recovered from a female patient aged 40-70 years with steroid-refractory graft-versus-host disease after an allogeneic stem cell transplant. Some T cells may be supplied by the graft donor. Here the CDR3 DNA reads TGTGCCAGTAGTGGGAGACAGGGCCGGCACATCGATGAGCAGTTCTTC. This codes for CASSGRQGRHIDEQFF. The variable domain in full, with the rest retrieved from reference TRBV19 and TRBJ2-1, is DGGITQSPKYLFRKEGQNVTLSCEQNLNHDAMYWYRQDPGQGLRLIYYSQIVNDFQKGDIAEGYSVSREKKESFPLTVTSAQKNPTAFYLCASSGRQGRHIDEQFFGPGTRLTVL.